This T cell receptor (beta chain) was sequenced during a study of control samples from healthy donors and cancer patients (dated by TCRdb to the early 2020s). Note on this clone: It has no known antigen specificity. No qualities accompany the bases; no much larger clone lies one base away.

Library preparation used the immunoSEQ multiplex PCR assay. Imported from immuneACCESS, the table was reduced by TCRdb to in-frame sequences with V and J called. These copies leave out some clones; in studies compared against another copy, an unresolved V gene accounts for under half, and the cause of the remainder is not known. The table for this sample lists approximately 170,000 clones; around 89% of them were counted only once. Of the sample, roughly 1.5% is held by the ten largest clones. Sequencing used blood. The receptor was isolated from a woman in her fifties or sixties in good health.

Here is the DNA: TGTGCCAGCAGCCAATGGGATTCTAGCACAGATACGCAGTATTTT. It is translated as CASSQWDSSTDTQYF. This chain is built from TRBV3-1 (or the pseudogene TRBV3-2) and TRBJ2-3, with no D gene named confidently. CDR3 length: 15 amino acids, cysteine to phenylalanine. Left in the record is the CDR3 DNA by itself, 45 bases read in frame from the first base. V is clipped by 2 bases and J by 0 bases, and the sequence between their germline boundaries is 9 bases long. Looking up the germline V gene (reference sequence) yields CDR1 LGHDT and CDR2 YNNKEL.